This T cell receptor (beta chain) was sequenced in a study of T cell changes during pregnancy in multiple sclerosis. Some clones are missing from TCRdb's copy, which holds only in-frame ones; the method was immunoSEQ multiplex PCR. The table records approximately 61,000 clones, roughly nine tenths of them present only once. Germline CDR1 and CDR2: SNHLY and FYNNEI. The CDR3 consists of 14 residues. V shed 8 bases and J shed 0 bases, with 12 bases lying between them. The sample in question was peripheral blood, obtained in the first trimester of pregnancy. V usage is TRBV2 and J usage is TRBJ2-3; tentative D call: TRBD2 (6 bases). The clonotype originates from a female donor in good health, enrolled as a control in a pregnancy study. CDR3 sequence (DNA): TGTGCCAGCCAGGTGGGGGGTAGCACAGATACGCAGTATTTT. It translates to CASQVGGSTDTQYF.